The 24 T cell receptor beta chains below all came from one sample that was sequenced in a study of blood T cell repertoires in COVID-19. Method: immunoSEQ multiplex PCR; TCRdb's copy keeps in-frame clones and lacks some. The data hold approximately 210,000 clones, with around 84% observed a single time. The sequenced material came from peripheral blood. These receptors all come from a human donor in a cohort sampled during active COVID-19.

This clone showed up just a few times. The chain joins TRBV29-1 to TRBJ2-7; a possible D gene is TRBD1 (5 bases). CDR1 SQVTM and CDR2 ANQGSEA come from the germline V gene. Between the trimmed V and J ends, which lost 0 bases and 5 bases, there was a span of 11 bases. The CDR3 runs 13 residues. The CDR3: CSVEDSWGNEQYF. The CDR3 region has the DNA TGCAGCGTTGAAGATTCATGGGGCAACGAGCAGTACTTC.

The chain uses TRBV20-1 and TRBJ1-5; D is possibly TRBD1 (6 bases). Per germline, CDR1 DFQATT and CDR2 SNEGSKA (reference sequence). The CDR3 is 13 amino acids. Trimming removed 3 bases at V and 6 bases at J, with 12 bases between. The CDR3 DNA follows: TGCAGTGCTAGTGGTGTGGGGGCTCAGCCCCAGCATTTT. Protein: CSASGVGAQPQHF.

The chain links TRBV4-1 to TRBJ2-3; 8 positions match TRBD2. The length of the CDR3 is 17 residues. The germline CDR1 and CDR2 sequences are MGHRA and YSYEKL. Trimming at V came to 1 base and at J to 0 bases, leaving 6 bases not matched to a gene. The CDR3 DNA sequence: TGCGCCAGCAGCCAAGTTGCGGGGGGCCCTAGCACAGATACGCAGTATTTT. Translating it yields CASSQVAGGPSTDTQYF.

CDR3 nucleotides: TGTGCCAGTACTCAGGAGACAGGTCTCAAACTGTTTTTT. Protein product: CASTQETGLKLFF. The rearrangement joins TRBV19 to TRBJ1-4; TRBD1 might be the D (6 bases). The CDR3 runs 13 residues. Trimming stripped 7 bases from V and 11 bases from J, with 17 bases between. CDR1 LNHDA and CDR2 SQIVND come from the germline V gene (reference sequence).

The CDR3 is CASSQDRVGGTDTQYF. CDR3 bases: TGTGCCAGCAGCCAAGACAGGGTAGGGGGCACAGATACGCAGTATTTT. This chain connects TRBV3-1 (or the pseudogene TRBV3-2) to TRBJ2-3; perhaps TRBD1 as D (5 bases). The CDR3 spans 16 residues. Germline loops: CDR1 LGHDT, CDR2 YNNKEL (reference sequence). With 0 bases removed from V and 1 base from J, the gap between germline ends came to 11 bases.

This chain joins TRBV30 and TRBJ1-3; tentatively, D is TRBD1 (6 bases). From germline, CDR1 is GTSNPN and CDR2 SVGIG (reference sequence). This CDR3 has 13 amino acids. With 4 bases removed from V and 7 bases from J, the gap between germline ends came to 14 bases. The DNA for the CDR3 is TGTGCCTGGACCCGGACAGATGGGAACACCATATATTTT. It specifies CAWTRTDGNTIYF.

In this sample, this clone turned up a few times. This chain links TRBV18 with TRBJ2-2, with D perhaps matching TRBD2 (6 bases). The germline gives CDR1 KGHSH, CDR2 LQKENI. The CDR3 consists of 18 residues. Trimming shortened V by 2 bases and J by 5 bases, and 21 bases separated the two germline ends. DNA for the CDR3: TGTGCCAGCTCACCAGTTCGGGCAGGCGGACGGGGGACCGGGGAGCTGTTTTTT. Translated, it gives CASSPVRAGGRGTGELFF. Drawing the rest from reference TRBV18 and TRBJ2-2, the complete variable domain is NAGVMQNPRHLVRRRGQEARLRCSPMKGHSHVYWYRQLPEEGLKFMVYLQKENIIDESGMPKERFSAEFPKEGPSILRIQQVVRGDSAAYFCASSPVRAGGRGTGELFFGEGSRLTVL.

The chain carries TRBV3-1 (or the pseudogene TRBV3-2) and TRBJ1-1; 8 bases match TRBD1. Germline CDR1 LGHDT, CDR2 YNNKEL (reference sequence). Trimming at V came to 5 bases and at J to 7 bases, leaving 9 bases not matched to a gene. There are 14 residues in the CDR3. The CDR3 reads CASSYSDRDGEAFF. The DNA of the CDR3 is TGTGCCAGCAGCTACTCGGACAGGGACGGTGAAGCTTTCTTT.

The chain is built from TRBV4-1 and TRBJ1-5, with D unresolved. V lost 0 bases and J lost 5, with 11 bases in between. Germline V gene data show CDR1 as MGHRA and CDR2 as YSYEKL. This CDR3 is built from 15 residues. The CDR3 DNA reads TGCGCCAGCAGCCAAGAGGGAGTTTTGGATCAGCCCCAGCATTTT. Its protein is CASSQEGVLDQPQHF.

J is TRBJ1-4 and V is TRBV6-5; 10 nucleotides line up with TRBD1. CDR3 length: 14 residues. V lost 6 bases to trimming and J lost 5 bases; unmatched junction nucleotides: 3. The V gene's germline CDR1 is MNHEY and CDR2 SVGAGI. DNA for the CDR3: TGTGCCAGCAGGGACAGGGGGGTCAATGAAAAACTGTTTTTT. This gives the protein CASRDRGVNEKLFF.

The rearrangement links TRBV3-1 (or the pseudogene TRBV3-2) to TRBJ1-1, with 7 bases aligning to TRBD1. Germline V gene sequence: CDR1 LGHDT, CDR2 YNNKEL (reference sequence). There are 14 residues in the CDR3. With V trimmed by 7 bases and J by 1 base, 6 bases remained unmatched. CDR3 sequence (DNA): TGTGCCAGCACCCCGACAGGGACGAACACTGAAGCTTTCTTT. Encoded protein: CASTPTGTNTEAFF.

This rearrangement joins TRBV18 to TRBJ1-3, with unresolved D. Trimming left V 3 bases short and J 0 bases short, with 6 bases between. The CDR3 contains 14 residues. CDR1 and CDR2 (germline): KGHSH, LQKENI. CDR3: CASSPRISGNTIYF. For the CDR3, the DNA is TGTGCCAGCTCACCTAGAATCTCTGGAAACACCATATATTTT. Supplemented by reference TRBV18 and TRBJ1-3, the full variable domain reads NAGVMQNPRHLVRRRGQEARLRCSPMKGHSHVYWYRQLPEEGLKFMVYLQKENIIDESGMPKERFSAEFPKEGPSILRIQQVVRGDSAAYFCASSPRISGNTIYFGEGSWLTVV.

The rearrangement links TRBV19 to TRBJ2-2; TRBD2 aligns across 7 bases. The CDR3 is 17 residues long. The V and J ends lost 5 bases and 0 bases, in that order; junction bases with no gene match: 9. Germline loops: CDR1 LNHDA, CDR2 SQIVND (reference sequence). CDR3 in amino acids: CASSPTAGVANTGELFF. The CDR3, as DNA: TGTGCCAGTAGTCCTACCGCGGGGGTTGCGAACACCGGGGAGCTGTTTTTT.

The chain employs TRBV2 and TRBJ2-6; possibly TRBD2 for D (6 bases). V dropped 4 bases and J dropped 0 bases, with 19 bases sitting between them. The germline V gene has CDR1 SNHLY and CDR2 FYNNEI. This CDR3 spans 19 amino acids. The CDR3 is CASSAVTGRRFSGANVLTF. The CDR3 region has the DNA TGTGCCAGCAGTGCGGTTACCGGGAGACGATTCTCTGGGGCCAACGTCCTGACTTTC.

This clone was counted a few times. The chain recombines TRBV24-1 with TRBJ2-2; 8 bases match TRBD2. The J segment lost 3 bases and the V segment lost 9 bases, leaving 8 bases of the junction unmatched. Germline V gene sequence: CDR1 KGHDR, CDR2 SFDVKD. CDR3 size: 15 residues. The CDR3 loop is CATGSSGGHTGELFF. The CDR3 nucleotides read TGTGCCACCGGATCGAGCGGGGGACACACCGGGGAGCTGTTTTTT.

The rearrangement uses TRBV18 and TRBJ1-6, with no clear D. Germline V gene sequence: CDR1 KGHSH, CDR2 LQKENI. V lost 8 bases and J lost 6, with 8 bases in between. The CDR3 loop spans 12 amino acids. Here the CDR3 DNA reads TGTGCCAGCGCGCATGCTAATTCACCCCTCCACTTT. Its translation is CASAHANSPLHF.

This clone appeared once. V is TRBV30 and J is TRBJ1-1, with D unresolved. The CDR3 spans 11 residues. Germline V gives CDR1 GTSNPN, CDR2 SVGIG (reference sequence). The V end lost 0 bases, the J end lost 11 bases, and 10 bases lay between the germline ends. The CDR3 DNA follows: TGTGCCTGGAGTGTACTAGGCGGCGCTTTCTTT. Its protein product is CAWSVLGGAFF.

For this clone: The junction does not match germline at one end; this may be a read error. The chain uses TRBV9 and TRBJ1-3; D is unclear. From germline, CDR1 is SGDLS and CDR2 YYNGEE. The CDR3 covers 14 residues. The CDR3 loop is CASSVDPSGRTTYF. The DNA of the CDR3 is TGTGCCAGCAGCGTAGATCCTAGCGGGCGGACCACATATTTT.

This chain uses TRBV10-1 with TRBJ2-3; perhaps TRBD2 as D (5 bases). CDR3 size: 12 residues. Deletions cut 4 bases from V and 3 bases from J, with 5 bases between. In germline, CDR1 is WNHNN, CDR2 SYGVQD (reference sequence). The CDR3 bases are TGCGCCAGCAGTGGGACTACAGATACGCAGTATTTT. Translation gives CASSGTTDTQYF.

The CDR3 bases are TGTGCCAGCAGCTTACGGTATGAGCAGTTCTTC. This encodes CASSLRYEQFF. J is TRBJ2-1 and V is TRBV7-2; D call uncertain. V lost 2 bases and J lost 8, with 4 bases in between. The germline V gene encodes CDR1 SGHTA and CDR2 FQGNSA. The CDR3 loop spans 11 amino acids.

This clone was counted a single time. The chain links TRBV14 to TRBJ1-6; 10 bases map to TRBD1. Germline V gene lookup returns CDR1 SGHDN and CDR2 FVKESK. The CDR3 totals 16 residues. The J segment lost 10 bases and the V segment lost 4 bases, leaving 10 bases of the junction unmatched. The CDR3 loop reads CASSPLGTGVFSPLHF. The CDR3 nucleotides are TGTGCCAGCAGCCCACTAGGGACAGGGGTTTTCTCACCCCTCCACTTT. The full variable domain, its missing parts supplied by reference TRBV14 and TRBJ1-6, is EAGVTQFPSHSVIEKGQTVTLRCDPISGHDNLYWYRRVMGKEIKFLLHFVKESKQDESGMPNNRFLAERTGGTYSTLKVQPAELEDSGVYFCASSPLGTGVFSPLHFGNGTRLTVT.

The chain employs TRBV2 and TRBJ2-5; 8 nucleotides agree with TRBD2. CDR3 size: 13 residues. Trimming cost V 8 bases and J 3 bases; bases outside gene matches: 5. CDR1 SNHLY and CDR2 FYNNEI come from the germline V gene. CDR3 residues: CASAREGEETQYF. The CDR3 DNA follows: TGTGCCAGCGCCCGGGAGGGAGAAGAGACCCAGTACTTC.

This CDR3 reads CASSLTGARTEAFF. The CDR3, as DNA: TGTGCCAGCAGCTTAACTGGGGCCCGAACTGAAGCTTTCTTT. This rearrangement joins TRBV7-2 to TRBJ1-1; weak D call: TRBD1 (5 bases). The CDR3 has 14 residues. Per the germline V gene, CDR1 is SGHTA and CDR2 is FQGNSA. V was shortened by 2 bases and J by 5 bases, with 12 bases between the two germline ends.

This chain connects TRBV6-1 to TRBJ2-3, with D perhaps TRBD1 (5 bases). The CDR3 covers 11 residues. The ends were cut back, 2 bases at V and 10 bases at J, with 7 bases in the middle. Germline V CDR1 and CDR2: MNHNS, SASEGT. The CDR3 spells CASSELRAQYF. CDR3 coding DNA: TGTGCCAGCAGTGAACTCAGGGCGCAGTATTTT.